The 10 T cell receptor beta chains in this list originate from one sample, sequenced in a study. TCRdb analysed the 5' RACE reads with MiXCR anew, one entry per CDR3 protein. The data hold about 9,100 distinct CDR3 sequences, with 60% observed a single time. The sample consisted of tumor-infiltrating memory CD4+ T cells sorted from the breast tumor. As for subset: memory CD4+ T cells, CD4+CD45RO+CD25-. The receptor source for this set is a female donor with breast cancer.

The chain links TRBV6-1 to TRBJ2-7, with D possibly being TRBD2 (7 bases). This CDR3 is 15 amino acids long. Trimming took 5 bases from V and 4 from J, leaving 18 bases between them. Germline V gene sequence: CDR1 MNHNS, CDR2 SASEGT. The chain's CDR3 is CASSRDGGQGYEQYF. CDR3 DNA: TGTGCCAGCAGTCGGGACGGGGGGCAGGGGTACGAGCAGTACTTC.

V is TRBV20-1 and J is TRBJ1-1; TRBD1 aligns across 7 bases. V lost 6 bases to trimming and J lost 1 base; unmatched junction nucleotides: 5. The CDR3 sequence is 13 residues long. The germline gives CDR1 DFQATT, CDR2 SNEGSKA (reference sequence). The CDR3 DNA reads as TGCAGTGCGAGAAGGACAGGGAACACTGAAGCTTTCTTT. Residues: CSARRTGNTEAFF.

This clonotype has a handful of counts. This chain links TRBV5-5 with TRBJ2-6, with TRBD1 matching over 8 bases. This CDR3 is built from 19 residues. V was clipped by 0 bases and J by 0 bases; unmatched bases: 8. Per the germline V gene, CDR1 is SGHKS and CDR2 is YYEKEE (reference sequence). CDR3 region: CASSLVWDRSPSGANVLTF. The CDR3 DNA sequence: TGTGCCAGCAGCTTGGTATGGGACAGGTCACCCTCTGGGGCCAACGTCCTGACTTTC.

The rearrangement links TRBV7-3 to TRBJ1-1; no reliable D call. Per the germline V gene, CDR1 is SGHTA and CDR2 is FQGTGA. This CDR3 spans 13 amino acids. V lost 5 bases, J lost 0 bases, and 7 bases lay in between. The CDR3 nucleotides are TGTGCCAGCAGCCGAACCATGAACACTGAAGCTTTCTTT. It codes for CASSRTMNTEAFF.

The J gene is TRBJ1-6, the V gene TRBV7-8, with a possible D match to TRBD1 (5 bases). The CDR3 sequence is 14 residues long. Germline V gives CDR1 SGHVS, CDR2 FQNEAQ. Trimming stripped 3 bases from V and 10 bases from J, with 13 bases between. CDR3: CASSFRLRGSPLHF. CDR3 DNA sequence: TGTGCCAGCAGCTTCCGACTGCGGGGCTCACCCCTCCACTTT. Full variable domain (rest looked up from reference TRBV7-8 and TRBJ1-6): GAGVSQSPRYKVAKRGQDVALRCDPISGHVSLFWYQQALGQGPEFLTYFQNEAQLDKSGLPSDRFFAERPEGSVSTLKIQRTQQEDSAVYLCASSFRLRGSPLHFGNGTRLTVT.

The chain couples TRBV6-5 to TRBJ1-2; a possible D gene is TRBD1 (6 bases). V lost 4 bases, J lost 7 bases, and 16 bases lay in between. This CDR3 comprises 14 residues. CDR1 and CDR2 from the germline V gene are MNHEY and SVGAGI. The DNA of the CDR3 is TGTGCCAGCAGTTCGCCAGGCGGGGGGCCTGGCTACACCTTC. Translating it yields CASSSPGGGPGYTF.

The J gene is TRBJ1-4, the V gene TRBV5-5, with D possibly TRBD1 on 6 matching bases. The CDR3 is 16 amino acids. Germline CDR1 SGHKS, CDR2 YYEKEE (reference sequence). Trimming left V 2 bases short and J 6 bases short, with 17 bases between. The CDR3 sequence is CASSLDPGAPDEKLFF. The CDR3 DNA follows: TGTGCCAGCAGCTTAGACCCAGGGGCGCCGGATGAAAAACTGTTTTTT.

This sequence joins TRBV7-2 and TRBJ2-5; no reliable D call. The CDR3 has 13 amino acids. CDR1 is SGHTA and CDR2 is FQGNSA in the germline V gene. V shed 7 bases and J shed 5 bases, with 14 bases lying between them. The CDR3 DNA is TGTGCCAGCACCCCGTGGGGTTTGGAGACCCAGTACTTC. Translated, it gives CASTPWGLETQYF.

The genes are TRBV5-1 and TRBJ1-5; 9 nucleotides align to TRBD1. The CDR3 loop spans 14 amino acids. CDR1 is SGHRS and CDR2 is YFSETQ in the germline V gene. The V and J ends lost 4 bases and 3 bases, in that order; junction bases with no gene match: 2. The chain's CDR3 is CASSRDRVNQPQHF. CDR3 DNA sequence: TGCGCCAGCAGCCGGGACAGGGTCAATCAGCCCCAGCATTTT.

This clonotype is medium-sized. V is TRBV20-1 and J is TRBJ1-6; unclear D gene. Between the trimmed V and J ends, which lost 1 base and 6 bases, there was a span of 10 bases. This CDR3 has 14 residues. Germline CDR1 DFQATT, CDR2 SNEGSKA (reference sequence). The CDR3 DNA reads TGCAGTGCTAGAGCCCCGGGGAGTAATTCACCCCTCCACTTT. Translating it yields CSARAPGSNSPLHF.